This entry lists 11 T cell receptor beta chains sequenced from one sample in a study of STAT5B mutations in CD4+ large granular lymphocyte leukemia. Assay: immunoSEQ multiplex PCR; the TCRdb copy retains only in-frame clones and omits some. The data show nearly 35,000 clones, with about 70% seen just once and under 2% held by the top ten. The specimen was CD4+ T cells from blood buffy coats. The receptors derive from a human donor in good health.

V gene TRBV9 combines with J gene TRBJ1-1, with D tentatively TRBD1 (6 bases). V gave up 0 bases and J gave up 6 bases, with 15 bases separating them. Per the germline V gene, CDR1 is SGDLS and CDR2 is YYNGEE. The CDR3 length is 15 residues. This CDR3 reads CASSVAPDRSAEAFF. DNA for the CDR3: TGTGCCAGCAGCGTAGCCCCCGACAGGTCAGCTGAAGCTTTCTTT. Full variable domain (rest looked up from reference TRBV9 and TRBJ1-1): DSGVTQTPKHLITATGQRVTLRCSPRSGDLSVYWYQQSLDQGLQFLIQYYNGEERAKGNILERFSAQQFPDLHSELNLSSLELGDSALYFCASSVAPDRSAEAFFGQGTRLTVV.

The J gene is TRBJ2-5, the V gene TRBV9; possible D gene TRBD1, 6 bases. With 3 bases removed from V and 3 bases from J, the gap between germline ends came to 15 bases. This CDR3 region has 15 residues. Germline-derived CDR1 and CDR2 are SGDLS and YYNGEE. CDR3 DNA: TGTGCCAGCAGCGGTGGGACAAGGCCCGAAGAGACCCAGTACTTC. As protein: CASSGGTRPEETQYF. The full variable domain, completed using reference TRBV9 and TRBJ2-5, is DSGVTQTPKHLITATGQRVTLRCSPRSGDLSVYWYQQSLDQGLQFLIQYYNGEERAKGNILERFSAQQFPDLHSELNLSSLELGDSALYFCASSGGTRPEETQYFGPGTRLLVL.

The CDR3: CSVARAGSRQETQYF. The CDR3 DNA reads as TGCAGCGTTGCCCGGGCAGGGAGCCGACAAGAGACCCAGTACTTC. This chain links TRBV29-1 with TRBJ2-5; TRBD1 or TRBD2 may be the D gene (5 bases each). V lost 4 bases to trimming and J lost 2 bases, with 17 bases between them. This CDR3 region has 15 residues. Germline assignment: CDR1 SQVTM and CDR2 ANQGSEA. Combining the CDR3 with reference TRBV29-1 and TRBJ2-5 gives the whole variable domain SAVISQKPSRDICQRGTSLTIQCQVDSQVTMMFWYRQQPGQSLTLIATANQGSEATYESGFVIDKFPISRPNLTFSTLTVSNMSPEDSSIYLCSVARAGSRQETQYFGPGTRLLVL.

CDR3 sequence reads: CASYDRGINEQFF. The CDR3 DNA follows: TGTGCCAGCTATGACAGGGGGATCAATGAGCAGTTCTTC. V and J are TRBV11-3 and TRBJ2-1; 9 positions agree with TRBD1. The CDR3 contains 13 residues. Germline V lookup: CDR1 SGHNT, CDR2 YENEEA. J gave up 6 bases and V 8 bases, and 5 bases lay outside the gene matches.

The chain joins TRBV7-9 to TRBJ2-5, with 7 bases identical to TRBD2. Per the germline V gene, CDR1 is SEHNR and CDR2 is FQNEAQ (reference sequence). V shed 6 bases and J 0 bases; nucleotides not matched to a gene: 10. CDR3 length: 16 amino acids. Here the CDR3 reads CASSPGPAGYQETQYF. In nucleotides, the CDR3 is TGTGCCAGCAGTCCCGGTCCAGCGGGGTACCAAGAGACCCAGTACTTC.

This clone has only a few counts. CDR3 in amino acids: CASKDRVGLEAFF. The CDR3 nucleotides are TGTGCCAGTAAAGACAGGGTGGGGCTTGAAGCTTTCTTT. This chain connects TRBV19 to TRBJ1-1, with 7 bases aligning to TRBD1. This CDR3 has 13 residues. The germline CDR1 and CDR2 sequences are LNHDA and SQIVND (reference sequence). V gave up 7 bases and J gave up 7 bases; unmatched junction bases: 9.

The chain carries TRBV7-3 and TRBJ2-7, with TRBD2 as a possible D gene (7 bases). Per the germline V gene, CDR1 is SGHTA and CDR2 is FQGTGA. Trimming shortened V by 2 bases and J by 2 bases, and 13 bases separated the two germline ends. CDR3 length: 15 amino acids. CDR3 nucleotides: TGTGCCAGCAGCTTAGAGGCGGGGGCCGCCTACGAGCAGTACTTC. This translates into CASSLEAGAAYEQYF.

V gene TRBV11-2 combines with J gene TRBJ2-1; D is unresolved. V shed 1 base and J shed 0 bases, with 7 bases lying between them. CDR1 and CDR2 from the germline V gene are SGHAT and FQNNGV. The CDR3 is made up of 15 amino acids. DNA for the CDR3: TGTGCCAGCAGCTTAGCCGAGAGCTCCTACAATGAGCAGTTCTTC. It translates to CASSLAESSYNEQFF.

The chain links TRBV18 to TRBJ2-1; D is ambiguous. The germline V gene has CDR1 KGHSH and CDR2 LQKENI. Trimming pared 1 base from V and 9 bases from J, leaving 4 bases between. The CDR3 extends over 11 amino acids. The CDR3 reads CASSPLTEQFF. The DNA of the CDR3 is TGTGCCAGCTCACCACTCACTGAGCAGTTCTTC.

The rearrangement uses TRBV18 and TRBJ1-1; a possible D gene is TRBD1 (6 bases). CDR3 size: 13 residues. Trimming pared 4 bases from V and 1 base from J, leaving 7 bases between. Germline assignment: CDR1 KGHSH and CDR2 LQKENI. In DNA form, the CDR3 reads TGTGCCAGCTCACAGGGGGAGAACACTGAAGCTTTCTTT. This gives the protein CASSQGENTEAFF.

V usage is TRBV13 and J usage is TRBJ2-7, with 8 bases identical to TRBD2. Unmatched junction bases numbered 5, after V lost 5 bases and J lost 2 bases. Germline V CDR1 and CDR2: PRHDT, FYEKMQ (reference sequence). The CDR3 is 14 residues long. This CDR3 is CASSPLAATYEQYF. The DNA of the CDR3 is TGTGCCAGCAGCCCACTAGCGGCGACCTACGAGCAGTACTTC.